This TCR beta chain was identified in a study of beta chain features in type 1 diabetes. The isolated RNA, all of it, was reverse transcribed, so expressed TCRB transcripts were what got sequenced. Data came from immunoSEQ multiplex PCR; TCRdb stores just in-frame clones and leaves some out. The sample lists 400,000 to 550,000 clones, about an eighth occurring once. A sort by CD45RO/CCR7/CD25/CD127/CD95/CD27 yielded CD4+ naive, central memory, regulatory and stem cell-like memory cells. This CDR3 has 13 amino acids. Germline CDR1 and CDR2: MDHEN and SYDVKM. The V and J ends lost 6 bases and 7 bases respectively, with 15 bases between them.

The TCR comes from a woman aged 18-29 years in good health. Sequences were obtained from naive CD4+ T cells from blood. The chain is built from TRBV28 and TRBJ2-5; D is perhaps TRBD2 (5 bases). CDR3 sequence (DNA): TGTGCCAGCAGCCCCACTAGTTTGGGGACCCAGTACTTC. Translating it yields CASSPTSLGTQYF.